This T cell receptor (beta chain) was sequenced during a study of graft-versus-host responses after intestinal transplantation. Study-level information: Multivisceral, liver-intestinal, or isolated intestinal grafts went to recipients. Every one of the recipients received anti-thymocyte globulin induction and afterwards took tacrolimus and steroids for around 3 years.

On this clone itself: Antigen specificity is unknown.

The trim removed 0 bases at V and 1 base at J, leaving 2 bases unmatched. Germline V lookup: CDR1 SNHLY, CDR2 FYNNEI. The CDR3 sequence is 16 residues long. Whole-study results and caveats: GvH clones surfaced in recipient marrow, some emerging earlier in ileum or blood.

The protocol was immunoSEQ multiplex PCR, while the TCRdb copy is restricted to in-frame clones and leaves out a portion. The table has around 99,000 clones, approximately 88% seen once; the top ten hold 0.6% to 0.8%. The clonotype comes from a human donor who was the organ donor for an intestinal transplant. V is TRBV2 and J is TRBJ1-1, with TRBD1 identical over 10 bases. The input for sequencing was unstimulated CD4+ T cells sorted from spleen or lymph node cells, taken before transplant. The CDR3 reads CASSEAGQGPNTEAFF. Written as DNA, the CDR3 is TGTGCCAGCAGTGAAGCGGGACAGGGGCCGAACACTGAAGCTTTCTTT.